The source of this T cell receptor (beta chain) is a study of T cell responses to AZD1222 COVID-19 vaccine. Broader study findings: White British people made up most donors, females outnumbered males, and clonal diversity was possibly underestimated. Rises in breadth and depth of Spike-specific TCRs came after two AZD1222 doses. Repertoire samples came only from after the peak T cell response.

Germline CDR1 is MGHRA and CDR2 is YSYEKL. Deletions cut 0 bases from V and 3 bases from J, with 11 bases between. There are 16 residues in the CDR3. Assay used: immunoSEQ multiplex PCR; TCRdb lists only in-frame clones, some missing. The profile shows around 120,000 clones, 87% of them singletons. A note on this clone: Its antigen is unknown.

This receptor was taken from an adult in good health. The chain is built from TRBV4-1 and TRBJ1-4; D is possibly TRBD1 (5 bases). The sequencing here drew on peripheral blood, taken on day 0 of AZD1222 vaccination. CDR3 in DNA: TGCGCCAGCAGCCAAGATCTTGGCAGGGCTAATGAAAAACTGTTTTTT. Its translation is CASSQDLGRANEKLFF.